The 27 T cell receptor beta chains reported below all come from one sample, sequenced in a study of shared clonotypes between healthy human individuals. Measured with immunoSEQ multiplex PCR; TCRdb has only the in-frame clones, and not every one. The top ten hold more than 0.45% of the sample, which has approximately 1,000,000 clones, approximately 80% seen once. Sequencing was done on a sample of memory CD4+ T cells from PBMCs. Subset of the sample: CD45RA-negative fraction. The receptors stem from a man aged 18 to 29 in good health. Some clones in this sample may be carry-over from other donors' samples.

This clone was found a few times. This chain links TRBV20-1 with TRBJ2-3; D is unresolved. The CDR3 covers 10 residues. Per the germline V gene, CDR1 is DFQATT and CDR2 is SNEGSKA (reference sequence). V shed 8 bases and J shed 3 bases, with 6 bases lying between them. The CDR3 DNA sequence: TGCAGTTTTTATACAGATACGCAGTATTTT. Its protein is CSFYTDTQYF.

The V gene is TRBV6-1, the J gene TRBJ1-1; D unresolved. The CDR3 consists of 13 residues. Germline CDR1 MNHNS, CDR2 SASEGT. Deletions cut 8 bases from V and 1 base from J, with 11 bases between. CDR3 loop: CASGPRPNTEAFF. In DNA form, the CDR3 reads TGTGCCAGCGGGCCCAGGCCGAACACTGAAGCTTTCTTT.

The table lists this clone with a few counts. The V gene is TRBV2, the J gene TRBJ1-6; D gene ambiguous. The CDR3 runs 14 residues. V was clipped by 5 bases and J by 0 bases, with 5 bases between them. Per the germline V gene, CDR1 is SNHLY and CDR2 is FYNNEI. The CDR3 is CASSQSSYNSPLHF. The CDR3 bases are TGTGCCAGCAGTCAAAGCTCCTATAATTCACCCCTCCACTTT.

V is TRBV7-6 and J is TRBJ2-7; 12 bases are a match to TRBD2. Germline V lookup: CDR1 SGHVS, CDR2 FNYEAQ. The CDR3 length is 14 residues. V lost 4 bases to trimming and J lost 3 bases; unmatched junction nucleotides: 1. In DNA, the CDR3 is TGTGCCAGCAGCTGGACTAGCGGGGACTACGAGCAGTACTTC. Translating it yields CASSWTSGDYEQYF.

This clone was counted once. V gene TRBV6-5 combines with J gene TRBJ2-7; D call uncertain. The CDR3 contains 14 residues. V was pared by 5 bases and J by 0 bases, with 11 bases between. Germline values: CDR1 MNHEY, CDR2 SVGAGI. The CDR3 DNA reads TGTGCCAGCAGTATCTCCAGCTACTCCTACGAGCAGTACTTC. Translation gives CASSISSYSYEQYF.

The table lists this clone with a count of one. The chain recombines TRBV9 with TRBJ2-3; D is uncertain. V was clipped by 0 bases and J by 4 bases, with 12 bases between them. This CDR3 contains 15 residues. Germline V CDR1 and CDR2: SGDLS, YYNGEE. The CDR3 coding sequence is TGTGCCAGCAGCGTAGGGATGGTAGGGTCAGATACGCAGTATTTT. This sequence encodes CASSVGMVGSDTQYF.

The chain employs TRBV19 and TRBJ2-2; 7 positions agree with TRBD2. Germline V gene data show CDR1 as LNHDA and CDR2 as SQIVND (reference sequence). The trim removed 5 bases at V and 6 bases at J, leaving 9 bases unmatched. The CDR3 length is 15 residues. The CDR3 loop is CASSPSGTTAGELFF. In nucleotides, the CDR3 is TGTGCCAGTAGTCCATCCGGGACTACCGCCGGGGAGCTGTTTTTT.

The rearrangement joins TRBV9 to TRBJ2-7; the D is unclear. Germline V gene lookup returns CDR1 SGDLS and CDR2 YYNGEE. V was trimmed by 5 bases and J by 3 bases, leaving 6 bases between them. This CDR3 spans 11 amino acids. The CDR3, as DNA: TGTGCCAGCAGGTCGAGCTACGAGCAGTACTTC. It translates to CASRSSYEQYF.

The J gene is TRBJ1-2, the V gene TRBV6-1; D remains ambiguous. The germline V and J ends were trimmed by 1 base and 4 bases, with 4 bases remaining between them. Germline CDR1 MNHNS, CDR2 SASEGT. This CDR3 has 12 amino acids. The CDR3, as DNA: TGTGCCAGCAGTGAAGTTTTCTATGGCTACACCTTC. This translates into CASSEVFYGYTF.

V usage is TRBV28 and J usage is TRBJ1-1; possibly TRBD1 for D (6 bases). The V gene's germline CDR1 is MDHEN and CDR2 SYDVKM. The CDR3 has 16 residues. Trimming left V 5 bases short and J 0 bases short, with 16 bases between. CDR3: CASSLHSGALNTEAFF. The CDR3 bases are TGTGCCAGCAGTCTCCACTCGGGGGCCCTGAACACTGAAGCTTTCTTT.

V and J are TRBV19 and TRBJ1-1; no firm D call. The CDR3 contains 14 residues. The V end was cut by 9 bases, the J end by 5 bases, with 19 bases between. Germline assignment: CDR1 LNHDA and CDR2 SQIVND (reference sequence). The CDR3 protein is CASTATLGKTEAFF. The CDR3 DNA reads TGTGCCAGCACCGCTACCCTTGGAAAAACTGAAGCTTTCTTT.

V and J are TRBV5-1 and TRBJ1-1; perhaps TRBD1 as D (6 bases). This CDR3 comprises 14 residues. Germline V lookup: CDR1 SGHRS, CDR2 YFSETQ. Between the trimmed V and J ends, which lost 4 bases and 1 base, there was a span of 11 bases. The CDR3 loop is CASSTQGGNTEAFF. CDR3 in DNA: TGCGCCAGCAGCACACAGGGAGGGAACACTGAAGCTTTCTTT.

A single count supports this clone. The chain recombines TRBV6-5 with TRBJ2-3; TRBD2 matches at 8 bases. Per germline, CDR1 MNHEY and CDR2 SVGAGI. The CDR3 loop spans 16 amino acids. V dropped 0 bases and J dropped 4; count of bases not matched to a gene: 6. The CDR3: CASSYSLTSGPDTQYF. The CDR3 nucleotides are TGTGCCAGCAGTTACTCTTTAACTAGCGGCCCAGATACGCAGTATTTT.

The chain has TRBV6-1 and TRBJ1-2; TRBD1 matches 7 bases. The CDR3 contains 13 residues. The V and J ends lost 6 bases and 5 bases, in that order; junction bases with no gene match: 6. The germline gives CDR1 MNHNS, CDR2 SASEGT. The CDR3 reads CASRSGQVYGYTF. In nucleotides, the CDR3 is TGTGCCAGCAGATCTGGACAGGTATATGGCTACACCTTC.

The CDR3 region is CASSYDGGRSDEQFF. CDR3 coding DNA: TGTGCCAGCAGTTATGATGGCGGGAGGTCGGATGAGCAGTTCTTC. J is TRBJ2-1 and V is TRBV2; TRBD2 matches at 8 bases. This CDR3 contains 15 residues. The germline V gene has CDR1 SNHLY and CDR2 FYNNEI. Trimming removed 5 bases from V and 8 bases from J; junction bases left unmatched: 11.

This clone was detected once. The same CDR3 can be traced to other DNA sequences in this sample. This chain links TRBV5-1 with TRBJ1-5; the match to TRBD1 covers 7 bases. The germline gives CDR1 SGHRS, CDR2 YFSETQ. The CDR3 has 14 residues. V lost 3 bases to trimming and J lost 7 bases; unmatched junction nucleotides: 7. The CDR3 reads CASSSTGEGQPQHF. The DNA of the CDR3 is TGCGCCAGCAGCTCCACAGGGGAGGGACAGCCCCAGCATTTT.

This clone was recorded a few times. V is TRBV30 and J is TRBJ1-1, with 7 bases lining up with TRBD1. After removal of 4 bases from V and 7 bases from J, the junction contained 18 bases not matched to a gene. Germline V gene lookup returns CDR1 GTSNPN and CDR2 SVGIG (reference sequence). CDR3 length: 16 residues. The CDR3 DNA sequence: TGTGCCTGGACTGGATATCCGGTAGGGGGCGGGAGTGAAGCTTTCTTT. Residues: CAWTGYPVGGGSEAFF.

This clone was detected only once. The chain combines TRBV12-5 with TRBJ2-2, with 8 positions matching TRBD2. The CDR3 is 19 residues long. Per germline, CDR1 LGHNT and CDR2 FRNRAP. The trim removed 0 bases at V and 0 bases at J, leaving 9 bases unmatched. The CDR3 sequence is CASGLVRWERESNTGELFF. The CDR3 DNA reads TGTGCTAGTGGTTTGGTACGTTGGGAGCGGGAGTCGAACACCGGGGAGCTGTTTTTT.

This clone was seen at least ten times. The rearrangement links TRBV7-2 to TRBJ2-3, with D possibly called TRBD1 or TRBD2 (5 bases each). V was trimmed by 5 bases and J by 8 bases, leaving 20 bases between them. From germline, CDR1 is SGHTA and CDR2 FQGNSA. The CDR3 runs 15 residues. The CDR3 here is CASSPTRGPQGTQYF. In nucleotides, the CDR3 is TGTGCCAGCAGCCCAACACGGGGCCCCCAGGGTACGCAGTATTTT.

This chain uses TRBV28 with TRBJ2-2; tentatively, D is TRBD1 (6 bases). The germline V gene encodes CDR1 MDHEN and CDR2 SYDVKM. The CDR3 is 14 residues long. The V gene lost 3 bases and the J gene lost 6 bases, with 11 bases spanning the gap. The CDR3 DNA is TGTGCCAGCAGTTTCTCAGGGGACGCCGGGGAGCTGTTTTTT. Amino acids: CASSFSGDAGELFF.

The chain recombines TRBV18 with TRBJ2-7, with D unresolved. V was clipped by 3 bases and J by 4 bases, with 7 bases between them. Germline values: CDR1 KGHSH, CDR2 LQKENI. CDR3 size: 12 residues. CDR3 sequence: CASSPLRYEQYF. The CDR3 coding sequence is TGTGCCAGCTCACCGTTACGGTACGAGCAGTACTTC.

The chain uses TRBV28 and TRBJ2-1, with 7 positions matching TRBD1. Germline V lookup: CDR1 MDHEN, CDR2 SYDVKM. V shed 6 bases and J 0 bases; nucleotides not matched to a gene: 8. This CDR3 has 16 amino acids. DNA for the CDR3: TGTGCCAGCAGCCCGGGACAGAGGAGCTCCTACAATGAGCAGTTCTTC. It specifies CASSPGQRSSYNEQFF.

With regard to this clone: The sample has other DNA sequences that encode this CDR3 too. The rearrangement links TRBV5-1 to TRBJ2-3, with unresolved D. The CDR3 length is 12 residues. Trimming left V 0 bases short and J 5 bases short, with 4 bases between. Per germline, CDR1 SGHRS and CDR2 YFSETQ. The CDR3 reads CASSLAGDTQYF. The CDR3 bases are TGCGCCAGCAGCTTGGCTGGAGATACGCAGTATTTT.

As regards this clone: This sample includes further DNA sequences coding for the same CDR3. This chain uses TRBV28 with TRBJ1-2; D may be TRBD1 (5 bases). This CDR3 region has 13 residues. Germline CDR1 reads MDHEN; CDR2 reads SYDVKM. V lost 2 bases and J 3 bases, leaving 7 bases between the germline ends. The CDR3: CASSLGTDYGYTF. The CDR3 coding sequence is TGTGCCAGCAGTTTAGGGACCGACTATGGCTACACCTTC.

The CDR3 is CAWTKKAEQYF. The CDR3 DNA is TGTGCCTGGACTAAGAAGGCTGAGCAGTACTTC. V is TRBV30 and J is TRBJ2-7; D is unclear. In germline, CDR1 is GTSNPN, CDR2 SVGIG (reference sequence). Trimming removed 4 bases at V and 7 bases at J, with 11 bases between. The CDR3 loop spans 11 amino acids.

The chain couples TRBV5-1 to TRBJ2-2, with a possible D match to TRBD2 (5 bases). Germline CDR1 and CDR2: SGHRS and YFSETQ. Trimming stripped 3 bases from V and 4 bases from J, with 10 bases between. This CDR3 contains 14 residues. CDR3 loop: CASSSEGSTGELFF. For the CDR3, the DNA is TGCGCCAGCAGCTCGGAAGGGAGCACCGGGGAGCTGTTTTTT.

This rearrangement joins TRBV11-2 to TRBJ2-1, with TRBD2 matching over 7 bases. V trimming: 0 bases; J trimming: 4 bases; junction bases outside the gene matches: 3. The CDR3 has 15 residues. The V gene's germline CDR1 is SGHAT and CDR2 FQNNGV. As DNA, the CDR3 is TGTGCCAGCAGCTTAGATAGAGCGGGGTACAATGAGCAGTTCTTC. Translation gives CASSLDRAGYNEQFF.